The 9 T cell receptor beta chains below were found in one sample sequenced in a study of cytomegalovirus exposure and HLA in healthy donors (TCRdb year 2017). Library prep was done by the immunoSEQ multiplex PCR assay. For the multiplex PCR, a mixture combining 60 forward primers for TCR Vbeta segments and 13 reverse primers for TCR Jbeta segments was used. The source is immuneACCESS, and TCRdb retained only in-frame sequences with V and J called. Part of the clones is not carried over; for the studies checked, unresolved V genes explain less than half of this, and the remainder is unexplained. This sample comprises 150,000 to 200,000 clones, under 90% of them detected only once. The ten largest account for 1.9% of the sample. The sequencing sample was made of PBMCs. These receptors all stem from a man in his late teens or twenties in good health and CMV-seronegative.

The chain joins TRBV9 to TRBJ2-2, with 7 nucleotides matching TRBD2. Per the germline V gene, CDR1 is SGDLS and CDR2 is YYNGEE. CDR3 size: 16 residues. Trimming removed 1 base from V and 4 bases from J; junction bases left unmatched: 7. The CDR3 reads CASSVLGGSGTGELFF. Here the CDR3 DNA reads TGTGCCAGCAGCGTATTAGGCGGGAGCGGCACCGGGGAGCTGTTTTTT. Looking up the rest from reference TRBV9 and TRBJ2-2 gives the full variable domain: DSGVTQTPKHLITATGQRVTLRCSPRSGDLSVYWYQQSLDQGLQFLIQYYNGEERAKGNILERFSAQQFPDLHSELNLSSLELGDSALYFCASSVLGGSGTGELFFGEGSRLTVL.

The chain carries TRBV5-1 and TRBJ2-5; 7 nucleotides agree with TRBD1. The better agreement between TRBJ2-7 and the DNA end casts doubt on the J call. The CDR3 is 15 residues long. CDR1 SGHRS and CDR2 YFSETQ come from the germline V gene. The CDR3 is CASSSRQGRIYEQYF. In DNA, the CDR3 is TGCGCCAGCAGCTCGCGACAGGGTAGAATCTACGAGCAGTACTTC.

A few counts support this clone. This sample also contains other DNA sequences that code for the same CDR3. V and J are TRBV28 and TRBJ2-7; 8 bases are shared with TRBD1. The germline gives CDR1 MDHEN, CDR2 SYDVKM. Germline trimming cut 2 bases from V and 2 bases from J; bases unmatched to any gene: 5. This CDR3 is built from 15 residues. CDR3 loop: CASSLGTGRAYEQYF. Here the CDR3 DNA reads TGTGCCAGCAGTTTAGGGACAGGACGGGCCTACGAGCAGTACTTC.

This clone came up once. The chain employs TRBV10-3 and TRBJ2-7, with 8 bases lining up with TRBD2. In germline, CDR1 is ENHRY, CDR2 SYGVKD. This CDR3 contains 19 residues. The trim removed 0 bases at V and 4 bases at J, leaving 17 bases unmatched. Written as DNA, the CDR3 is TGTGCCATCAGTGAGTCGAAAATAACAGGGACTAGGACTTTTTACGAGCAGTACTTC. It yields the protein CAISESKITGTRTFYEQYF.

The DNA for the CDR3 is TGCGCCAGCAGCGGCGACCCAAGGGAGGAGACCCAGTACTTC. Translation: CASSGDPREETQYF. The chain couples TRBV4-1 to TRBJ2-5; TRBD2 is a possible D gene (5 bases). CDR1 is MGHRA, CDR2 YSYEKL, per germline. V lost 5 bases and J 5 bases, leaving 15 bases between the germline ends. There are 14 residues in the CDR3.

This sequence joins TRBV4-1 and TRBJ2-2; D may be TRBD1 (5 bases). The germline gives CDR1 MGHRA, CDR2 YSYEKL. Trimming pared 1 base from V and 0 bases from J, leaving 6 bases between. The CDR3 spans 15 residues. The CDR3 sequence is CASSQGQSNTGELFF. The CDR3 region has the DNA TGCGCCAGCAGCCAAGGACAGTCGAACACCGGGGAGCTGTTTTTT.

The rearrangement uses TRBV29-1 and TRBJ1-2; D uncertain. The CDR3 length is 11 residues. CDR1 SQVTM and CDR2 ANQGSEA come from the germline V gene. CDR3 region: CSPLPDFGYTF. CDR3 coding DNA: TGCAGTCCCCTTCCGGACTTTGGCTACACCTTC.

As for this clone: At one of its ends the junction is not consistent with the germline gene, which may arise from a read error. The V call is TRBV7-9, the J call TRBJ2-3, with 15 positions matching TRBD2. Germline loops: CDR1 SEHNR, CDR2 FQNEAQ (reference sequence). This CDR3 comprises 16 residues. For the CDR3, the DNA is TGTGCCAGCAGATTAGGGGGACTAGCGGGAGGTCCTACGCAGTATTTT. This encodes CASRLGGLAGGPTQYF.

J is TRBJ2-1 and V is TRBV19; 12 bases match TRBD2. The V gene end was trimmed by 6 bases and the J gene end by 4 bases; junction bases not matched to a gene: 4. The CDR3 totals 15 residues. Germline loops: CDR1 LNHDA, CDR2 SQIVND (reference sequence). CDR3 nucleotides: TGTGCCAGTAGACTGACTAGCGGGAGTTACAATGAGCAGTTCTTC. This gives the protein CASRLTSGSYNEQFF. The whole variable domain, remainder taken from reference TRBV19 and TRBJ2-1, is DGGITQSPKYLFRKEGQNVTLSCEQNLNHDAMYWYRQDPGQGLRLIYYSQIVNDFQKGDIAEGYSVSREKKESFPLTVTSAQKNPTAFYLCASRLTSGSYNEQFFGPGTRLTVL.